The 21 T cell receptor beta chains in this list originate from one sample, sequenced in a study of CD8 T cells in Susac syndrome. Reverse transcription of about 0.5 to 1 ug RNA used random hexamers. TCRdb fed the immunoSEQ multiplex PCR reads into MiXCR, producing one record per CDR3 protein. The table shows more than 200,000 distinct CDR3 sequences, with 85% to 95% occurring only once. The sequenced sample was CD4+ T cells from PBMCs. Receptors were obtained from a human donor with Susac syndrome.

The rearrangement links TRBV6-2 or TRBV6-3 to TRBJ1-1; D is unresolved. Germline V gene sequence: CDR1 MNHEY, CDR2 SVGEGT. This CDR3 comprises 13 residues. Deletions cut 6 bases from V and 1 base from J, with 9 bases between. CDR3 loop: CASRTAGNTEAFF. The CDR3 bases are TGTGCCAGCAGAACAGCGGGGAACACTGAAGCTTTCTTT.

This clonotype has a single count. The J gene is TRBJ2-5, the V gene TRBV5-1; D is perhaps TRBD2 (5 bases). V lost 1 base and J lost 8, with 18 bases in between. Germline CDR1 and CDR2: SGHRS and YFSETQ. CDR3 length: 15 residues. In DNA form, the CDR3 reads TGCGCCAGCAGCTTGAATCGGGAAGCTATGGAAACCCAGTACTTC. As protein: CASSLNREAMETQYF.

This chain joins TRBV4-2 and TRBJ2-1; 11 bases are a match to TRBD2. Per germline, CDR1 LGHNA and CDR2 YNFKEQ. CDR3 length: 16 amino acids. J lost 4 bases, V lost 0 bases, and 2 bases had no gene match. CDR3 residues: CASSQDPSGGYNEQFF. CDR3 coding DNA: TGTGCCAGCAGCCAAGATCCTAGCGGGGGGTACAATGAGCAGTTCTTC.

This rearrangement joins TRBV6-2 or TRBV6-3 to TRBJ2-2, with D unresolved. V lost 4 bases and J lost 5, with 5 bases in between. Germline V CDR1 and CDR2: MNHEY, SVGEGT. CDR3 length equals 12 residues. The CDR3 bases are TGTGCCAGCAGTTCTGAGACCGGGGAGCTGTTTTTT. Translating it yields CASSSETGELFF.

The genes are TRBV6-6 and TRBJ2-2; D remains unclear. Germline V gives CDR1 MNHNY, CDR2 SVGAGI (reference sequence). The ends were cut back, 7 bases at V and 4 bases at J, with 10 bases in the middle. This CDR3 region has 13 residues. CDR3 nucleotides: TGTGCCAGCACCCACCCGAGCACCGGGGAGCTGTTTTTT. This gives the protein CASTHPSTGELFF.

This clonotype was counted between two and nine times. V and J are TRBV4-1 and TRBJ1-6, with 9 positions matching TRBD1. CDR1 and CDR2 (germline): MGHRA, YSYEKL. The CDR3 spans 17 residues. The ends lost 0 bases at V and 9 bases at J; junction bases unmatched: 9. CDR3 nucleotide sequence: TGCGCCAGCAGCCAAGAGCTTCCCGGGACAGGGATTTCACCCCTCCACTTT. Translation: CASSQELPGTGISPLHF.

The CDR3 DNA sequence: TGTGCCAGTAGGAAGGCAGGGGCAGCGACACCCCTCCACTTT. Its protein product is CASRKAGAATPLHF. The chain joins TRBV19 to TRBJ1-6; a weak D match, TRBD1 (6 bases). Trimming shortened V by 6 bases and J by 11 bases, and 17 bases separated the two germline ends. CDR1 LNHDA and CDR2 SQIVND come from the germline V gene (reference sequence). The CDR3 consists of 14 residues.

In its sample, this clonotype was seen once. The chain joins TRBV7-2 to TRBJ2-1, with a weak D call TRBD1 (6 bases). In germline, CDR1 is SGHTA, CDR2 FQGNSA. Trimming cost V 0 bases and J 0 bases, with 15 bases left between them. The CDR3 runs 18 residues. CDR3 coding DNA: TGTGCCAGCAGCTTAGCAGCAGGGGCCCAGTCCTCCTACAATGAGCAGTTCTTC. It specifies CASSLAAGAQSSYNEQFF.

The chain carries TRBV10-3 and TRBJ2-5, with 9 bases identical to TRBD1. V lost 10 bases to trimming and J lost 7 bases; unmatched junction nucleotides: 13. Germline lookup yields CDR1 ENHRY and CDR2 SYGVKD. The CDR3 runs 14 residues. CDR3 nucleotide sequence: TGTGCCAGCCAGACCACAGGGGGCGCGGGGACCCAGTACTTC. Its protein is CASQTTGGAGTQYF.

The chain uses TRBV6-2 or TRBV6-3 and TRBJ2-7; tentative D call: TRBD2 (5 bases). This CDR3 has 16 amino acids. Germline V lookup: CDR1 MNHEY, CDR2 SVGEGT. Trimming pared 0 bases from V and 6 bases from J, leaving 18 bases between. The DNA for the CDR3 is TGTGCCAGCAGTTACTCGATGAGGCTAGCAGGCGCCGAGCAGTACTTC. Translated: CASSYSMRLAGAEQYF.

This chain joins TRBV6-6 and TRBJ2-7, with TRBD1 as a possible D gene (6 bases). This CDR3 comprises 15 residues. Trimming removed 5 bases at V and 3 bases at J, with 17 bases between. Germline V gene data show CDR1 as MNHNY and CDR2 as SVGAGI (reference sequence). CDR3 DNA sequence: TGTGCCAGCAGTCCTGGACAGACAATTCTCTACGAGCAGTACTTC. Protein: CASSPGQTILYEQYF.

This clonotype was detected only once. The chain employs TRBV30 and TRBJ1-5; D is undetermined. Looked up from germline, CDR1 is GTSNPN and CDR2 is SVGIG (reference sequence). With 1 base removed from V and 6 bases from J, the gap between germline ends came to 25 bases. The CDR3 has 18 residues. DNA for the CDR3: TGTGCCTGGAGTGATGGTGCGAATTTAGGCCAGTTCGGTCAGCCCCAGCATTTT. It encodes CAWSDGANLGQFGQPQHF.

The rearrangement links TRBV2 to TRBJ1-4; 7 bases align to TRBD1. The CDR3 runs to 14 residues. Trimming took 6 bases from V and 5 from J; bases not matched to a gene: 6. Germline CDR1 is SNHLY and CDR2 is FYNNEI. CDR3 DNA sequence: TGTGCCAGCAGGTCGGACAGGAGAAATGAAAAACTGTTTTTT. This codes for CASRSDRRNEKLFF.

This chain links TRBV5-6 with TRBJ1-5; 7 bases are shared with TRBD1. With V trimmed by 3 bases and J by 7 bases, 7 bases remained unmatched. The germline V gene has CDR1 SGHDT and CDR2 YYEEEE. The CDR3 runs 14 residues. The CDR3 protein is CASSSGQVAQPQHF. Here the CDR3 DNA reads TGTGCCAGCAGCTCCGGACAGGTAGCCCAGCCCCAGCATTTT.

The chain links TRBV3-1 to TRBJ1-2; 8 bases fit TRBD1. V dropped 4 bases and J dropped 4; count of bases not matched to a gene: 5. The V gene's germline CDR1 is LGHDT and CDR2 YNNKEL (reference sequence). The CDR3 is 14 amino acids. This CDR3 reads CASSPSTGGYGYTF. CDR3 DNA: TGTGCCAGCAGCCCCTCCACAGGGGGCTATGGCTACACCTTC.

The CDR3 DNA is TGTGCCAGCACCTCATACCCCTTGAGGTATGAGCAGTTCTTC. Translated: CASTSYPLRYEQFF. The V call is TRBV6-5, the J call TRBJ2-1, with D uncertain. Per the germline V gene, CDR1 is MNHEY and CDR2 is SVGAGI. V was trimmed by 7 bases and J by 8 bases, leaving 18 bases between them. The CDR3 runs to 14 residues.

The rearrangement joins TRBV30 to TRBJ1-2, with 7 bases that match TRBD1. CDR1 is GTSNPN, CDR2 SVGIG, per germline (reference sequence). V was clipped by 2 bases and J by 6 bases; unmatched bases: 6. CDR3 size: 13 residues. The CDR3 bases are TGTGCCTGGAGTCCAGGGGGGAAGGATGGCTACACCTTC. Protein: CAWSPGGKDGYTF.

The CDR3 loop reads CASAKTGTPNYGYTF. CDR3 in DNA: TGTGCCAGCGCGAAGACCGGGACACCAAACTATGGCTACACCTTC. This chain links TRBV27 with TRBJ1-2; a weak D match, TRBD1 (6 bases). Germline CDR1 reads MNHEY; CDR2 reads SMNVEV (reference sequence). Between the trimmed V and J ends, which lost 8 bases and 2 bases, there was a span of 18 bases. CDR3 length: 15 residues.

This clonotype appeared a few times. The chain joins TRBV12-3 or TRBV12-4 to TRBJ1-2, with 9 bases fitting TRBD1. The CDR3 is 15 residues long. J lost 4 bases, V lost 8 bases, and 11 bases had no gene match. In nucleotides, the CDR3 is TGTGCCAGCTCACCGGGGACAGGGAGGATCTATGGCTACACCTTC. This sequence encodes CASSPGTGRIYGYTF.

The chain employs TRBV5-1 and TRBJ1-3, with D unresolved. V lost 5 bases to trimming and J lost 0 bases, with 9 bases between them. Germline V gives CDR1 SGHRS, CDR2 YFSETQ. CDR3 size: 14 residues. CDR3 residues: CASRQEPSGNTIYF. In DNA form, the CDR3 reads TGCGCCAGCAGACAAGAACCCTCTGGAAACACCATATATTTT. Full variable domain (missing parts from reference TRBV5-1 and TRBJ1-3): KAGVTQTPRYLIKTRGQQVTLSCSPISGHRSVSWYQQTPGQGLQFLFEYFSETQRNKGNFPGRFSGRQFSNSRSEMNVSTLELGDSALYLCASRQEPSGNTIYFGEGSWLTVV.

This clonotype has just one count. The chain carries TRBV20-1 and TRBJ2-3; D assignment may be TRBD1 or TRBD2 (5 bases each). V dropped 5 bases and J dropped 0 bases, with 24 bases sitting between them. Looked up from germline, CDR1 is DFQATT and CDR2 is SNEGSKA (reference sequence). The length of the CDR3 is 18 residues. The CDR3 coding sequence is TGCAGTGCTCTCACTAACCGGGACCCCGGAGGCAGCACAGATACGCAGTATTTT. Translated, it gives CSALTNRDPGGSTDTQYF.